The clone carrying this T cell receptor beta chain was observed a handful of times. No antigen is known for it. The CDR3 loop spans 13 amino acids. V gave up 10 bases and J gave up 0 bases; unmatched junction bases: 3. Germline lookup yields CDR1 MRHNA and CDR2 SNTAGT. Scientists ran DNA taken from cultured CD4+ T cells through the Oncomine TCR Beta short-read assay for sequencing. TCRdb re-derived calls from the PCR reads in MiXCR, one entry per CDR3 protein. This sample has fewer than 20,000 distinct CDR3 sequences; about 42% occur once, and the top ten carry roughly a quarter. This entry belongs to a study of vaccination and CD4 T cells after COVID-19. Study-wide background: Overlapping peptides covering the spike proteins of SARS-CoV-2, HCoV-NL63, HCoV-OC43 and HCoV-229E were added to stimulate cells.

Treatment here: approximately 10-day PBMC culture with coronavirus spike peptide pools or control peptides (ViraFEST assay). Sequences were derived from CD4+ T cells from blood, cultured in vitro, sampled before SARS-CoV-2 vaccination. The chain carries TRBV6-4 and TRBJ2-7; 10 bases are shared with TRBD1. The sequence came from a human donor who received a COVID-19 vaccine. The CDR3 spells CAKTGGPSYEQYF. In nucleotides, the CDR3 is TGTGCCAAGACAGGGGGCCCCTCCTACGAGCAGTACTTC.